The clone carrying this T cell receptor beta chain occurred a few times. Its cognate antigen is unknown. These data originate in a study of T-cell memory formation after mild COVID-19. About the study: Each donor largely had its own TCR clusters.

Study conclusions and caveats: Detection of some responders pre-infection suggested pre-existing cross-reactive memory T cells participated. Clones shrinking from day 15 to 85 showed even CD4/CD8 mixes; later expanders tilted CD4+.

This CDR3 spans 13 amino acids. Germline loops: CDR1 SGHTS, CDR2 YDEGEE. Trimming cost V 4 bases and J 1 base, with 8 bases left between them. Libraries for TCRalpha and TCRbeta carried sample barcodes and unique molecular identifiers via 5'RACE. One entry per CDR3 protein, called by TCRdb with MiXCR from the 5' RACE reads. Counted here are a few hundred thousand distinct CDR3 sequences, approximately 23% occurring once; the ten biggest clones make up approximately 13%. This clonotype was sampled from an adult woman who had mild COVID-19 (a few samples of this study predate the infection). Cell type and time point are not known. The chain employs TRBV5-8 and TRBJ1-2; D remains ambiguous. The specimen was PBMCs or a T cell subset sorted from them (not recorded which). CDR3 loop: CASSRRINYGYTF. In nucleotides, the CDR3 is TGTGCCAGCAGCAGGCGGATTAACTATGGCTACACCTTC.